This record concerns one T cell receptor beta chain sequence. Its antigen remains unidentified. TCRdb used MiXCR to reprocess the reads, holding one entry per CDR3 protein. Seen here are 350,000 to 500,000 distinct CDR3 sequences, about a third observed once, and the top ten hold roughly 13%. This record comes from a study of T cell repertoires in cytomegalovirus infection. Notes on the study in general: The ex vivo response was dominated by HLA-C-restricted CMV-specific TCR beta clonotypes.

The V and J ends lost 8 bases and 6 bases respectively, with 10 bases between them. The germline V gene encodes CDR1 SGHVT and CDR2 SQSDAQ. This CDR3 is built from 11 residues. The sequence came from a human donor in good health (CMV status not recorded). Some clones in this sample may be carry-over from other donors' samples. The sequencing input was PBMCs. The chain combines TRBV7-4 with TRBJ1-2; D is ambiguous. The CDR3 nucleotides read TGTGCCAGCTTCGAGTTCCATGGCTACACCTTC. It specifies CASFEFHGYTF. Using reference TRBV7-4 and TRBJ1-2 for the parts outside the CDR3, the full variable domain is GAGVSQSPRYKVAKRGRDVALRCDSISGHVTLYWYRQTLGQGSEVLTYSQSDAQRDKSGRPSGRFSAERPERSVSTLKIQRTEQGDSAVYLCASFEFHGYTFGSGTRLTVV.